The clone carrying this TCR beta chain was seen a handful of times. The antigen is unknown. The data are from a study of CD8 T cells in ankylosing spondylitis. Study-wide points: What appeared characteristic of ankylosing spondylitis blood was a TCR beta motif of about eight highly homologous variants. Clones linked with disease were CD8+ and fairly uncommon in the peripheral blood.

The V end lost 4 bases, the J end lost 2 bases, and 18 bases lay between the germline ends. Germline V gene lookup returns CDR1 SGHDT and CDR2 YYEEEE. The CDR3 extends over 16 amino acids. Using quantitative 5'-RACE with molecular barcodes, the authors made TCR beta libraries. Each CDR3 protein gets one entry after TCRdb re-called the 5' RACE reads with MiXCR. The profile shows some 840,000 distinct CDR3 sequences, 12% of them singletons. The sequence was obtained from a male donor with ankylosing spondylitis. The sequenced sample was blood, either unsorted or a sorted T cell fraction (not recorded which). The chain joins TRBV5-6 to TRBJ2-5; D might be TRBD2 (6 bases). The CDR3 DNA follows: TGTGCCAGCAGCAGCGGACCCGGGACTCTGCAAGAGACCCAGTACTTC. It specifies CASSSGPGTLQETQYF.